What follows are 22 T cell receptor beta chains derived from one specimen sequenced in a study of blood T cell repertoires in COVID-19. Sequencing used immunoSEQ multiplex PCR; TCRdb keeps in-frame clones, though not all of them. This sample carries a few hundred thousand clones, 88% of them seen once, and the ten largest clones take around 1.2%. Sequenced: PBMCs or T cells enriched from blood (not recorded which). These receptor sequences come from a woman in her late teens or twenties who had recovered from COVID-19.

This clone was seen at least ten times. The identical CDR3 is also encoded by other nucleotide sequences in the sample. The rearrangement links TRBV19 to TRBJ2-1; 8 positions agree with TRBD2. Germline trimming cut 5 bases from V and 3 bases from J; bases unmatched to any gene: 3. The CDR3 sequence is 14 residues long. CDR1 is LNHDA, CDR2 SQIVND, per germline (reference sequence). In nucleotides, the CDR3 is TGTGCCAGTAGTTTCGGGGGGGACTACAATGAGCAGTTCTTC. This translates into CASSFGGDYNEQFF.

J is TRBJ1-5 and V is TRBV2; D is possibly TRBD1 (5 bases). This CDR3 has 15 amino acids. CDR1 and CDR2 (germline): SNHLY, FYNNEI. The V gene lost 4 bases and the J gene lost 2 bases, with 12 bases spanning the gap. CDR3 loop: CASSARGKGNQPQHF. For the CDR3, the DNA is TGTGCCAGCAGTGCCCGGGGGAAAGGCAATCAGCCCCAGCATTTT.

The chain links TRBV27 to TRBJ1-5; no clear D gene. The CDR3 loop spans 12 amino acids. Per germline, CDR1 MNHEY and CDR2 SMNVEV (reference sequence). V was trimmed by 6 bases and J by 0 bases, leaving 3 bases between them. CDR3 DNA sequence: TGTGCCAGCAGCTATAGCAATCAGCCCCAGCATTTT. It encodes CASSYSNQPQHF.

The chain employs TRBV9 and TRBJ2-7, with 11 nucleotides matching TRBD1. Germline V gives CDR1 SGDLS, CDR2 YYNGEE. The length of the CDR3 is 15 residues. V was clipped by 2 bases and J by 2 bases; unmatched bases: 3. The CDR3 DNA sequence: TGTGCCAGCAGCGTCTTGGGACAGGGGGCCTACGAGCAGTACTTC. This encodes CASSVLGQGAYEQYF.

This sequence joins TRBV7-2 and TRBJ1-2; TRBD1 might be the D (5 bases). This CDR3 spans 14 amino acids. From germline, CDR1 is SGHTA and CDR2 FQGNSA. V was cut by 1 base and J by 2 bases, with 8 bases left in between. The CDR3 here is CASSLESGNYGYTF. DNA for the CDR3: TGTGCCAGCAGCTTAGAGTCAGGGAACTATGGCTACACCTTC.

The V call is TRBV12-3 or TRBV12-4, the J call TRBJ1-5; D is undetermined. The ends were cut back, 3 bases at V and 11 bases at J, with 14 bases in the middle. The length of the CDR3 is 13 residues. Here the CDR3 reads CASSFQNSGTQHF. The CDR3 bases are TGTGCCAGCAGTTTTCAAAATTCCGGGACCCAGCATTTT.

The chain's CDR3 is CASSQEGQGLANYGYTF. DNA of the CDR3: TGTGCCAGCAGCCAAGAGGGACAGGGGCTTGCTAACTATGGCTACACCTTC. This rearrangement joins TRBV4-2 to TRBJ1-2, with 10 bases identical to TRBD1. Germline values: CDR1 LGHNA, CDR2 YNFKEQ. The trim removed 0 bases at V and 0 bases at J, leaving 4 bases unmatched. The CDR3 sequence is 17 residues long.

The chain combines TRBV4-2 with TRBJ1-1; 7 bases are shared with TRBD1. The ends lost 1 base at V and 6 bases at J; junction bases unmatched: 11. CDR1 and CDR2 from the germline V gene are LGHNA and YNFKEQ. The CDR3 is made up of 16 amino acids. The CDR3 here is CASSQGANRGPSEAFF. In nucleotides, the CDR3 is TGTGCCAGCAGCCAAGGCGCAAACAGGGGACCTTCTGAAGCTTTCTTT.

CDR3 loop: CASSPGIGGYNEQFF. The CDR3 nucleotides read TGTGCCAGCAGCCCAGGAATCGGGGGGTACAATGAGCAGTTCTTC. The chain uses TRBV9 and TRBJ2-1, with 7 nucleotides matching TRBD2. Germline V CDR1 and CDR2: SGDLS, YYNGEE. The CDR3 is made up of 15 amino acids. Unmatched junction bases numbered 8, after V lost 4 bases and J lost 4 bases.

The CDR3 sequence is CASSDETLSSTDTQYF. The CDR3 nucleotides are TGCGCCAGCAGTGATGAGACTCTTTCTAGCACAGATACGCAGTATTTT. The chain combines TRBV10-1 with TRBJ2-3, with D unclear. The CDR3 is 16 amino acids. Germline V CDR1 and CDR2: WNHNN, SYGVQD (reference sequence). Trimming shortened V by 3 bases and J by 0 bases, and 13 bases separated the two germline ends.

V gene TRBV7-3 combines with J gene TRBJ2-7; the D gene is possibly TRBD1 (6 bases). The germline V gene encodes CDR1 SGHTA and CDR2 FQGTGA. CDR3 size: 15 residues. V gave up 5 bases and J gave up 2 bases, with 16 bases separating them. CDR3 residues: CASSQATGGPYEQYF. CDR3 sequence (DNA): TGTGCCAGCAGCCAGGCGACAGGAGGACCCTACGAGCAGTACTTC.

The table lists this clone with a count of one. The V gene is TRBV18, the J gene TRBJ2-7; the D gene is possibly TRBD2 (5 bases). The length of the CDR3 is 14 residues. In germline, CDR1 is KGHSH, CDR2 LQKENI. Trimming left V 3 bases short and J 6 bases short, with 15 bases between. The CDR3 sequence is CASSPSGSPLEQYF. As DNA, the CDR3 is TGTGCCAGCTCACCCAGCGGCAGTCCGCTCGAGCAGTACTTC.

The chain recombines TRBV28 with TRBJ1-5, with a tentative D call TRBD1 (5 bases). The CDR3 length is 13 residues. CDR1 and CDR2 (germline): MDHEN, SYDVKM. Trimming pared 7 bases from V and 5 bases from J, leaving 12 bases between. CDR3 protein: CASTPRGHQPQHF. In DNA form, the CDR3 reads TGTGCCAGCACCCCAAGGGGCCATCAGCCCCAGCATTTT.

The V and J genes are TRBV6-4 and TRBJ2-3, with 14 bases identical to TRBD2. The CDR3 is 19 residues long. Germline CDR1 reads MRHNA; CDR2 reads SNTAGT. The V segment lost 0 bases and the J segment 4 bases; nucleotides outside the gene matches: 9. The DNA for the CDR3 is TGTGCCAGCAGTGACTCCGGACTAGCGGGGGGTTTGAGTTCAGATACGCAGTATTTT. This translates into CASSDSGLAGGLSSDTQYF.

The V call is TRBV6-5, the J call TRBJ2-7; D is unresolved. The germline gives CDR1 MNHEY, CDR2 SVGAGI. Deletions cut 8 bases from V and 3 bases from J, with 5 bases between. This CDR3 spans 10 amino acids. CDR3 in DNA: TGTGCCAGCGCAGACTACGAGCAGTACTTC. Translated, it gives CASADYEQYF.

The V gene is TRBV19, the J gene TRBJ1-1, with 7 bases identical to TRBD1. Germline CDR1 is LNHDA and CDR2 is SQIVND (reference sequence). With 6 bases clipped from V and 1 base from J, the junction kept 11 bases outside the gene matches. CDR3 length: 16 amino acids. The CDR3 here is CASSKSGGRGNTEAFF. In DNA, the CDR3 is TGTGCCAGTAGCAAATCAGGGGGAAGGGGGAACACTGAAGCTTTCTTT.

The rearrangement links TRBV7-9 to TRBJ1-1, with 9 positions matching TRBD1. CDR1 is SEHNR, CDR2 FQNEAQ, per germline (reference sequence). The trim removed 5 bases at V and 1 base at J, leaving 11 bases unmatched. This CDR3 is built from 17 residues. This CDR3 reads CASSPGTGLEGNTEAFF. Here the CDR3 DNA reads TGTGCCAGCAGCCCCGGGACAGGGCTCGAGGGGAACACTGAAGCTTTCTTT.

The CDR3 region is CASSLYRWARVSSYEQYF. The CDR3 DNA sequence: TGTGCCAGCAGTTTATATCGATGGGCCAGGGTAAGCTCCTACGAGCAGTACTTC. This chain connects TRBV28 to TRBJ2-7; D is perhaps TRBD1 (5 bases). The length of the CDR3 is 18 residues. Germline V gene data show CDR1 as MDHEN and CDR2 as SYDVKM. With 1 base removed from V and 0 bases from J, the gap between germline ends came to 19 bases.

The chain recombines TRBV19 with TRBJ1-5, with unresolved D. V lost 2 bases and J 0 bases, leaving 8 bases between the germline ends. Germline-derived CDR1 and CDR2 are LNHDA and SQIVND (reference sequence). The CDR3 spans 15 residues. CDR3 sequence (DNA): TGTGCCAGTAGTATAACGGAGTATAGCAATCAGCCCCAGCATTTT. It is translated as CASSITEYSNQPQHF. Together with reference TRBV19 and TRBJ1-5, the CDR3 gives the full variable domain: DGGITQSPKYLFRKEGQNVTLSCEQNLNHDAMYWYRQDPGQGLRLIYYSQIVNDFQKGDIAEGYSVSREKKESFPLTVTSAQKNPTAFYLCASSITEYSNQPQHFGDGTRLSIL.

V gene TRBV5-5 combines with J gene TRBJ1-2, with D possibly matching TRBD1 (6 bases). V lost 1 base to trimming and J lost 4 bases, with 8 bases between them. CDR3 length equals 13 residues. In germline, CDR1 is SGHKS, CDR2 YYEKEE (reference sequence). In DNA, the CDR3 is TGTGCCAGCAGCTTGAGGGGGGGCTATGGCTACACCTTC. This sequence encodes CASSLRGGYGYTF.

The chain employs TRBV5-1 and TRBJ2-5; tentatively, D is TRBD2 (6 bases). There are 15 residues in the CDR3. The ends were cut back, 0 bases at V and 4 bases at J, with 13 bases in the middle. Germline CDR1 is SGHRS and CDR2 is YFSETQ. The CDR3 loop reads CASSLAGNSGETQYF. The CDR3 DNA is TGCGCCAGCAGCTTGGCCGGGAATAGCGGAGAGACCCAGTACTTC.

The V call is TRBV28, the J call TRBJ2-7, with D perhaps matching TRBD1 (6 bases). This CDR3 spans 15 amino acids. The V gene lost 6 bases and the J gene lost 2 bases, with 17 bases spanning the gap. The V gene's germline CDR1 is MDHEN and CDR2 SYDVKM. This chain's CDR3 is CASSSGQSSAYEQYF. Written as DNA, the CDR3 is TGTGCCAGCAGCTCCGGACAGTCGTCGGCCTACGAGCAGTACTTC.